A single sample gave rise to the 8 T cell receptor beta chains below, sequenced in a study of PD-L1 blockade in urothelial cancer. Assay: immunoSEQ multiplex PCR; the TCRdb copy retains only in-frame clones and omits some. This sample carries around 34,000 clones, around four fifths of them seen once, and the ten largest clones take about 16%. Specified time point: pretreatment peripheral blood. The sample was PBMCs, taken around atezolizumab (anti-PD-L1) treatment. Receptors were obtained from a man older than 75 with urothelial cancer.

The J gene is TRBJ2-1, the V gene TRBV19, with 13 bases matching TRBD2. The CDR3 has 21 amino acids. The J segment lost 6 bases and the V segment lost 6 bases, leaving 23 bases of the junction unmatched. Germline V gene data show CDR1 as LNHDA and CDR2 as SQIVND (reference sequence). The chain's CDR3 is CASSRGGDRGFGTSGINEQFF. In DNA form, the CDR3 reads TGTGCCAGTAGCCGGGGGGGGGACAGGGGCTTCGGGACTAGCGGGATCAATGAGCAGTTCTTC.

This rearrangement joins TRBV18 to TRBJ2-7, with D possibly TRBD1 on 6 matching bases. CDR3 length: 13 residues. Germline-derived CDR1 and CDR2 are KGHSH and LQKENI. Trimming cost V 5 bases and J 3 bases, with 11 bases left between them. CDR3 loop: CASSFQGIYEQYF. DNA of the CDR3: TGTGCCAGCTCATTTCAGGGGATCTACGAGCAGTACTTC. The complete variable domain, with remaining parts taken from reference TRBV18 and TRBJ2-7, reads NAGVMQNPRHLVRRRGQEARLRCSPMKGHSHVYWYRQLPEEGLKFMVYLQKENIIDESGMPKERFSAEFPKEGPSILRIQQVVRGDSAAYFCASSFQGIYEQYFGPGTRLTVT.

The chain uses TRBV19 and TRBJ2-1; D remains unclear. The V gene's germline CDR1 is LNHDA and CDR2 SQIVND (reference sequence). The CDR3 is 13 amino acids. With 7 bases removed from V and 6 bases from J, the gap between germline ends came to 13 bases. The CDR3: CASTFDRGNEQFF. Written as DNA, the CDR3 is TGTGCCAGTACCTTCGATCGAGGCAATGAGCAGTTCTTC.

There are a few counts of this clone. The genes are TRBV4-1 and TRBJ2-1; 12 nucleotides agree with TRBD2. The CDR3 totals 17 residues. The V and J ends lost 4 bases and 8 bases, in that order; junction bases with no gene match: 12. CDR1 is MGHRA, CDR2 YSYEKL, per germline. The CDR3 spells CASSPRVASGRGHEQFF. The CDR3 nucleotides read TGCGCCAGCAGCCCCCGAGTGGCTAGCGGGAGGGGCCATGAGCAGTTCTTC.

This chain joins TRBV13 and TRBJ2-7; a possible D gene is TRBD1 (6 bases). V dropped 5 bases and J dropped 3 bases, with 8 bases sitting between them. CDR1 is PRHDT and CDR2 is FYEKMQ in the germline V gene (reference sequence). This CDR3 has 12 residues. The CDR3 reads CASSLRGYEQYF. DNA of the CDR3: TGTGCCAGCAGCCTCAGGGGCTACGAGCAGTACTTC.

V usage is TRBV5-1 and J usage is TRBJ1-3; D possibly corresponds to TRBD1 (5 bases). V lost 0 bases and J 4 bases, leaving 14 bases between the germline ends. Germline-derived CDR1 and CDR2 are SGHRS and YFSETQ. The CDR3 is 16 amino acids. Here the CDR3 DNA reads TGCGCCAGCAGCTTGGGGGACTCATTCAAGGGAAACACCATATATTTT. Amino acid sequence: CASSLGDSFKGNTIYF.

The chain's CDR3 is CASNIRTGQETQYF. The CDR3 DNA is TGTGCCAGCAATATAAGAACCGGGCAAGAGACCCAGTACTTC. The chain combines TRBV6-5 with TRBJ2-5; D is unresolved. Germline CDR1 is MNHEY and CDR2 is SVGAGI. V was cut by 7 bases and J by 2 bases, with 14 bases left in between. This CDR3 spans 14 amino acids.

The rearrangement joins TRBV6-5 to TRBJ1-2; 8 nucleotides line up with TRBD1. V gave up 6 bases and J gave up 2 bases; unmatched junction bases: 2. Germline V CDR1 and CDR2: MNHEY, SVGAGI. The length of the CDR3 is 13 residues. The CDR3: CASRRQGNYGYTF. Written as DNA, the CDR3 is TGTGCCAGCAGGAGACAGGGGAACTATGGCTACACCTTC.